This TCR beta chain was captured by sequencing in a study of CD8+CD57+ T cells in acquired aplastic anemia. Study findings and constraints: Significance was not reached for CD8+ Simpson's diversity between patients and controls.

Patients chosen for sequencing had shown CD8+CD57+ cell expansion by flow cytometry. This clonotype appeared many times. The antigen is not known. The J segment lost 5 bases and the V segment lost 5 bases, leaving 8 bases of the junction unmatched. This CDR3 comprises 14 residues. Per the germline V gene, CDR1 is LNHDA and CDR2 is SQIVND (reference sequence). TCR beta VDJ and CDR3 were profiled, and genomic DNA was the template. TCRdb passed the reads through MiXCR, listing each CDR3 protein once. The repertoire holds 150,000 to 160,000 distinct CDR3 sequences, 40% to 65% seen once, with approximately 12% in the top ten.

The receptor comes from a human donor with aplastic anemia. Sequencing input: sorted CD4+, CD8+, or CD8+CD57+ T cells (not recorded which) from PBMCs. The chain has TRBV19 and TRBJ1-2; 7 nucleotides agree with TRBD1. The CDR3 region has the DNA TGTGCCAGTAGTTGGGGGACAGCCGGGTATGGCTACACCTTC. The encoded protein is CASSWGTAGYGYTF.